This T cell receptor (beta chain) was documented in a study of cytomegalovirus exposure and HLA in healthy donors (dated by TCRdb to about 2017). General notes on the study: In an earlier analysis of several hundred of the donors, 250 to 300 Gb of sequence data and just under 120 million unique TCR beta sequences from 180 million or so T cells were reported. In an earlier analysis of several hundred of the donors, high-throughput TCR beta sequencing was used to judge whether each TCR beta V gene segment behaved as functional or pseudogenic. Donor age, sex, ethnicity and CMV serostatus were compiled together with the repertoire data. Roughly 5 DR-DQ haplotypes were handled as single units for association and clustering because linkage in the cohort was strong. A later analysis re-analyzed previously published TCR beta repertoires from 666 donors and added high-resolution HLA genotyping to study TCR occurrence patterns. The T cell repertoires of several hundred subjects were profiled by immunosequencing and related to cytomegalovirus serostatus. Among the roughly 400 genotyped donors, around 81% belonged to the genetic ancestry cluster associated with self-reported Caucasian donors. Rather than using new phenotypic data, the later analysis identified candidate immune exposures from TCR beta sequences and from how often those sequences occurred across donors. All discovery cohort repertoires had been generated using a single sequencing platform. To predict cytomegalovirus infection status, the study combined high-throughput TCR immunosequencing, statistical association of individual TCRs with disease status, and machine learning. Roughly 300 gigabases of sequencing data and 75 million to 85 million unique TCR sequences made up an early release that covered around 640 HLA-typed donors. Genome-wide SNP genotypes for about 65% of the 666 donors were used in a later genetic analysis, which treated that subset as a discovery cohort. Typing coverage differed by locus: A, B, C, DRB1 and DQB1 were typed in roughly 629-630 donors, DQA1 in about 560, DPA1 in some 600, and DPB1 in roughly 450. The study aimed to test whether signatures of past pathogen exposure could be identified by cataloging public T cell receptors. Along with the roughly 700-subject first cohort, a separate validation cohort of over a hundred different subjects was used. HLA typing covered class I and class II loci at four-digit resolution. Among some 410 genotyped donors of the cohort, an average of around 250,000 unique TCR beta nucleotide sequences was sequenced per donor, of which 15% to 20% were non-productive.

From a lookup of the germline V gene (reference sequence), CDR1 and CDR2 are SGHNT and YYREEE. The junction shows trimming of 4 bases on V and 7 bases on J, and the gene matches do not reach 4 bases of it. The CDR3 starts with the cysteine, ends with the phenylalanine, and has 15 residues. Of all the DNA, just the CDR3 is kept, 45 bases in frame from base 1. The library was prepared using the immunoSEQ multiplex PCR assay. For the multiplex PCR, a mixture combining 60 forward primers for TCR Vbeta segments and 13 reverse primers for TCR Jbeta segments was used. The CDR3 region of rearranged TCR beta genes was amplified from genomic DNA by a multiplex PCR assay. Amplified TCR beta libraries were sequenced as 87-base-pair reads on the Illumina HiSeq System. From the authors' description of their analysis: Across the 600 to 700 repertoires, a later analysis counted some 80 million unique TCR beta chains, around 11 million of which were shared by at least two donors. Raw reads were error-corrected and collapsed into unique sequences with a nearest-neighbor algorithm that merged closely related sequences to remove PCR and sequencing errors. V, D and J gene segments were assigned by aligning CDR3 sequences to IMGT reference sequences. For a sequence to be retained, a match of at least six nucleotides to both a V gene segment and a J gene segment was required. Rearrangements were called productive when the CDR3 lacked stop codons and stayed in frame with V and J; all others were non-productive. Following IMGT convention, CDR3 was defined as the stretch from the second conserved V-encoded cysteine to the conserved J-encoded phenylalanine. Sequences without an unambiguous match to a single V gene segment were excluded from the earlier analysis of approximately 600 of the donors. An earlier analysis of 550 to 650 of the donors classified V segments as functional when productive rearrangements were above 56.7% and as segregating when the standard deviation between donors was above 5%. A statistical classification framework was developed to diagnose cytomegalovirus status using the catalog of TCR beta chain sequences. In a later analysis, V and J genes were assigned by comparing TCR nucleotide sequences against IMGT/GENE-DB human TR gene sequences. A later analysis assigned CDR3 sequences and most-parsimonious VDJ recombination scenarios with the TCRdist pipeline. In a later analysis, each TCR beta chain was defined by its CDR3 amino acid sequence together with its V-gene family, and reads lacking a unique V-gene family were excluded. To address suspected cross-contamination and a sequencing artifact, a later analysis removed 550 to 750 highly shared, low-generation-probability nucleotide sequences. In a later analysis, a clonal expansion index for each public chain was calculated from normalized within-repertoire ranks of inferred template counts. A later analysis computed generation probabilities with a VDJ recombination model fitted to out-of-frame rearrangements, and checked the results against IGoR. In a later analysis, hypergeometric tests were used to score TCR-TCR, TCR-HLA and TCR-CMV co-occurrence, with a repertoire-size bias correction applied to TCR pairs. To estimate false discovery rates, a later analysis permuted the HLA or CMV assignments 20 times. In a later analysis, co-occurring TCRs were grouped using DBSCAN, with TCRdist sequence similarity added in when clustering inside HLA-allele-positive subsets. Repertoires with fewer than 30,000 or more than 120,000 public chains, plus five repertoires with anomalous nucleotide sharing, were excluded from co-occurrence clustering. TCRdb's version of the immuneACCESS table is confined to in-frame rearrangements and falls short of the full clone set. An unresolved V gene accounts for under half of the shortfall where checked; the remainder is of unknown origin. V, J and clone size reflect that table, while D and trimming were determined from the DNA. For this sample, the table gives approximately 110,000 clones. The ten largest clones represent around 6.5% of the sample.

Of note for this clone: Its cognate antigen has yet to be identified.

The cohort comprised under 700 healthy bone marrow donors. Cohort members were all nominally healthy when sampled, although unrecorded immune exposures were likely present. The donor tested CMV seropositive and was one of the 289 seropositive cohort members. A peripheral blood sample was provided by each donor, and peripheral blood mononuclear cells were used for TCR beta sequencing. The Qiagen DNeasy Blood Extraction Kit was used to extract genomic DNA from the blood cell samples. Here is what the overall study found, with its caveats: A later analysis found that TCR association rates varied across HLA loci, with DRB1 alleles showing the most associated TCRs and HLA-C alleles the fewest. In a later analysis, most CMV-associated TCR beta chains were found to appear HLA-restricted, with HLA associations seemingly driven largely by CMV exposure. Compared with the roughly 700-donor mean, donors in an Asian-associated ancestry cluster had fewer N-insertions in productive TCRs, according to a later genetic analysis. In a later analysis, 15,000 to 20,000 TCR beta sequences were associated with specific HLA alleles at a false discovery rate of 0.05. The authors suggested that the approach could potentially be extended to other disease states and immunological phenotypes. Linkage disequilibrium might explain the correlated functional status among segregating V segments, but an unknown experimental factor could not be excluded. A later genetic analysis associated a missense DCLRE1C variant with V-gene and J-gene trimming of TCR beta chains, and an independent cohort replicated the association. Some IMGT-functional V segments, including TRBV6-2 and TRBV6-3, could not be distinguished by the 87-base-pair reads and were therefore excluded. Most TCR sequences were observed very rarely across donors, whereas some public TCRs were present in many individuals. The sequencing pipeline was judged likely to have produced a cluster of highly shared sequence variants as a technical artifact. A further reported finding was that TCR beta sequences accurately predicted the HLA-A and HLA-B alleles for most subjects in the first cohort. Cytomegalovirus status was reported to be diagnosed by the classifier with high specificity and sensitivity in both the original and validation cohorts. The study gave a list of 150 to 200 TCR beta chains associated with cytomegalovirus. In an earlier analysis of some 500 of the donors, most TCR beta V segments appeared in productive rearrangements about 90% or about 30% of the time, broadly matching IMGT annotations. A later analysis reported that several top co-occurrence clusters appeared linked to parvovirus B19, influenza, CMV and Epstein-Barr virus. HLA typing was unavailable for some donors at each locus, so association tests used only the typed subset. In this cohort, only TCR beta chains were sequenced, and detectable features were limited by the absence of alpha or paired-chain data. Fewer than 20 rarely observed V segments, including chromosome 9 orphons, were excluded from the earlier analysis of some 590 of the donors because counts were too low. Presence/absence analyses assumed roughly uniform sequencing depth across donors, an assumption that may not hold. When HLA alleles, especially DR and DQ, strongly co-occurred, attributing TCR associations to individual alleles was difficult. A few of the identified cytomegalovirus-associated TCR beta chains were confirmed in vitro to be specific for cytomegalovirus antigens. Compared with equally common non-associated chains, HLA-associated TCR beta chains in a later analysis were more clonally expanded and had lower generation probabilities. CMV serostatus was the only immune exposure information available for the cohort.

Sequencing was performed on PBMCs. The source of this sequence is a man between 40 and 49 years old in good health and CMV-seropositive. The chain is encoded by TRBV5-4 joined to TRBJ1-6; 11 bases in between match TRBD1. The DNA sequence is as follows: TGTGCCAGCAGCCCCGGACAGGGGGCGAATTCACCCCTCCACTTT. Translation gives CASSPGQGANSPLHF. The variable domain in full, with residues beyond the CDR3 obtained from the reference TRBV5-4 and TRBJ1-6 genes, is ETGVTQSPTHLIKTRGQQVTLRCSSQSGHNTVSWYQQALGQGPQFIFQYYREEENGRGNFPPRFSGLQFPNYSSELNVNALELDDSALYLCASSPGQGANSPLHFGNGTRLTVT.